The 22 T cell receptor beta chains listed next were all sequenced from one sample in a study of T cells in Graves' hyperthyroidism and ophthalmopathy. Amplification yielded TCR beta CDR3 regions, with RNA transcripts as the source. The study used the HTBI primer set for a first-round RT-PCR of the TCR CDR3. Each CDR3 protein gets one entry after TCRdb re-called the multiplex PCR reads with MiXCR. The sample has 250,000 to 350,000 distinct CDR3 sequences; over 15% are singletons. The source material was blood. The receptors originated from an older woman with Graves' ophthalmopathy.

This clonotype occurred many times. The chain joins TRBV11-2 to TRBJ2-4; D is undetermined. This CDR3 has 12 amino acids. CDR1 SGHAT and CDR2 FQNNGV come from the germline V gene. Trimming removed 0 bases from V and 15 bases from J, with 12 bases in between. CDR3 in amino acids: CASSLDWRSPYF. The CDR3 nucleotides are TGTGCCAGCAGCTTAGATTGGAGATCTCCGTACTTC.

This clonotype has a count of ten or more. The chain uses TRBV20-1 and TRBJ2-1, with a weak D call TRBD2 (5 bases). The CDR3 loop spans 14 amino acids. V was shortened by 7 bases and J by 0 bases, with 13 bases between the two germline ends. CDR1 is DFQATT and CDR2 is SNEGSKA in the germline V gene (reference sequence). CDR3 DNA: TGCAGTGGCTTGACTGGGAGCTCCTACAATGAGCAGTTCTTC. Translation: CSGLTGSSYNEQFF.

In its sample, this clonotype was seen many times. The V call is TRBV3-1, the J call TRBJ2-3, with a possible D match to TRBD1 (6 bases). Germline V gene data show CDR1 as LGHDT and CDR2 as YNNKEL (reference sequence). V shed 3 bases and J shed 6 bases, with 16 bases lying between them. The length of the CDR3 is 15 residues. The CDR3 is CASSHGTRGFDTQYF. CDR3 DNA: TGTGCCAGCAGCCACGGGACAAGGGGTTTTGATACGCAGTATTTT.

The chain combines TRBV20-1 with TRBJ2-7; TRBD2 agrees at 10 bases. CDR3 length: 15 amino acids. Germline V gives CDR1 DFQATT, CDR2 SNEGSKA (reference sequence). Germline trimming cut 5 bases from V and 7 bases from J; bases unmatched to any gene: 14. CDR3: CSASNRLAGPAEQYF. CDR3 in DNA: TGCAGTGCTTCCAACAGACTAGCGGGTCCCGCGGAGCAGTACTTC.

The genes are TRBV7-9 and TRBJ1-1; possibly TRBD1 for D (6 bases). Germline V lookup: CDR1 SEHNR, CDR2 FQNEAQ (reference sequence). V dropped 3 bases and J dropped 4 bases, with 24 bases sitting between them. The CDR3 has 18 amino acids. The CDR3, as DNA: TGTGCCAGCAGCTTCGGGGGGGCGTCGCCCTTAAGGGCCACTGAAGCTTTCTTT. Protein product: CASSFGGASPLRATEAFF.

This clonotype was picked up many times. This rearrangement joins TRBV7-2 to TRBJ2-3; D unresolved. The CDR3 spans 13 residues. The ends were cut back, 2 bases at V and 3 bases at J, with 6 bases in the middle. Germline lookup yields CDR1 SGHTA and CDR2 FQGNSA. CDR3 bases: TGTGCCAGCAGCTTACAGCCAACAGATACGCAGTATTTT. Its protein is CASSLQPTDTQYF.

This clonotype was found many times. DNA of the CDR3: TGTGCCAGCAGCCAGGACGAGGGGGGGCACTACCAAGAGACCCAGTACTTC. Protein product: CASSQDEGGHYQETQYF. This chain joins TRBV7-2 and TRBJ2-5, with TRBD2 as a possible D gene (7 bases). Per the germline V gene, CDR1 is SGHTA and CDR2 is FQGNSA. CDR3 length: 17 amino acids. The V and J ends lost 5 bases and 0 bases respectively, with 19 bases between them.

The chain is built from TRBV2 and TRBJ2-2; TRBD2 agrees at 7 bases. V lost 5 bases, J lost 6 bases, and 9 bases stayed unmatched. This CDR3 has 15 residues. CDR1 is SNHLY, CDR2 FYNNEI, per germline. The CDR3 DNA reads TGTGCCAGCAGTTACCGAGGGAGGGGTGCCGGGGAGCTGTTTTTT. Residues: CASSYRGRGAGELFF.

This clonotype was detected once. The chain recombines TRBV15 with TRBJ2-5; 9 nucleotides align to TRBD2. CDR1 and CDR2 (germline): LNHNV, YYDKDF (reference sequence). V dropped 3 bases and J dropped 5; count of bases not matched to a gene: 1. The CDR3 length is 13 residues. The CDR3 DNA follows: TGTGCCACCAGCAGGAGCGGGGGGGAGACCCAGTACTTC. Protein product: CATSRSGGETQYF.

At least ten counts were recorded for this clonotype. This sequence joins TRBV3-1 and TRBJ2-7; 8 positions match TRBD1. The CDR3 has 15 residues. Unmatched junction bases numbered 10, after V lost 4 bases and J lost 5 bases. Looked up from germline, CDR1 is LGHDT and CDR2 is YNNKEL (reference sequence). CDR3 region: CASSLTGTGFDEQYF. The CDR3, as DNA: TGTGCCAGCAGCCTCACCGGGACAGGTTTCGACGAGCAGTACTTC.

At least ten counts were recorded for this clonotype. V gene TRBV12-5 combines with J gene TRBJ2-2; D might be TRBD1 (6 bases). V dropped 6 bases and J dropped 1 base, with 9 bases sitting between them. The CDR3 consists of 14 residues. Germline V gene lookup returns CDR1 LGHNT and CDR2 FRNRAP. The chain's CDR3 is CASGLGQNTGELFF. The DNA of the CDR3 is TGTGCTAGTGGACTGGGACAGAACACCGGGGAGCTGTTTTTT.

The genes are TRBV5-1 and TRBJ2-7; 7 bases match TRBD1. This CDR3 region has 17 residues. Germline lookup yields CDR1 SGHRS and CDR2 YFSETQ. Trimming removed 4 bases from V and 4 bases from J; junction bases left unmatched: 17. The CDR3 DNA reads TGCGCCAGCAGCAAAACCCACCCTAGGGACAGAGCTTACGAGCAGTACTTC. Translation: CASSKTHPRDRAYEQYF.

This clonotype has at least ten counts. The chain joins TRBV7-9 to TRBJ2-7; D could derive from TRBD1 or TRBD2 (5 bases each). CDR1 and CDR2 from the germline V gene are SEHNR and FQNEAQ (reference sequence). The CDR3 runs 13 residues. V dropped 6 bases and J dropped 6 bases, with 15 bases sitting between them. The CDR3 region has the DNA TGTGCCAGCAGTTCCCAGGGTGGGGGCGAGCAGTACTTC. As protein: CASSSQGGGEQYF.

This clonotype was seen repeatedly, ten times or more. The V gene is TRBV20-1, the J gene TRBJ2-5, with TRBD1 identical over 10 bases. V lost 4 bases and J lost 7; bases outside the gene matches: 6. The CDR3 sequence is 13 residues long. Germline assignment: CDR1 DFQATT and CDR2 SNEGSKA (reference sequence). The CDR3 DNA reads as TGCAGTGCTACCCGGACAGGGGGGAGGACCCAGTACTTC. Protein: CSATRTGGRTQYF.

This clonotype was observed many times. The genes are TRBV7-8 and TRBJ2-5; TRBD2 matches 8 bases. V lost 3 bases, J lost 5 bases, and 23 bases stayed unmatched. Germline V CDR1 and CDR2: SGHVS, FQNEAQ. This CDR3 comprises 20 residues. CDR3 DNA: TGTGCCAGCAGCTTCAGCAGTGGGCCTAGCGGGCGCGGGGGTCGGGAGACCCAGTACTTC. Protein: CASSFSSGPSGRGGRETQYF.

The CDR3 sequence: CASSVGPGETQYF. The CDR3 DNA follows: TGTGCCAGCAGCGTTGGACCGGGAGAGACCCAGTACTTC. This sequence joins TRBV9 and TRBJ2-5; D is uncertain. CDR3 size: 13 residues. Per germline, CDR1 SGDLS and CDR2 YYNGEE. V was pared by 2 bases and J by 4 bases, with 9 bases between.

This clonotype has more than one count but fewer than ten. The CDR3 does not end in the conserved phenylalanine or tryptophan, so this is likely a read error. The CDR3 region is CASNGGRPSYEQYL. The CDR3 DNA reads as TGTGCCAGCAATGGGGGGAGGCCCTCCTACGAGCAGTACCTC. This chain joins TRBV7-9 and TRBJ2-7; D might be TRBD2 (6 bases). CDR3 length equals 14 residues. Germline loops: CDR1 SEHNR, CDR2 FQNEAQ (reference sequence). Between the trimmed V and J ends, which lost 7 bases and 0 bases, there was a span of 13 bases.

There are a few counts of this clonotype. CDR3 in DNA: TGCGCCAGCAGTGAGATGAGGTGGAGCGAGCAGTTCTTC. Its translation is CASSEMRWSEQFF. The V and J genes are TRBV10-1 and TRBJ2-1; D is ambiguous. V was cut by 2 bases and J by 10 bases, with 12 bases left in between. Germline CDR1 and CDR2: WNHNN and SYGVQD (reference sequence). The CDR3 totals 13 residues.

The chain uses TRBV20-1 and TRBJ2-3; D is unresolved. This CDR3 is 14 amino acids long. The V end lost 2 bases, the J end lost 0 bases, and 9 bases lay between the germline ends. Germline V gene lookup returns CDR1 DFQATT and CDR2 SNEGSKA (reference sequence). CDR3 loop: CSARYGTSTDTQYF. The CDR3 DNA reads as TGCAGTGCTAGATACGGCACTAGCACAGATACGCAGTATTTT.

On this clonotype itself: A much larger clone sits a single nucleotide away, making a read error possible. V is TRBV6-1 and J is TRBJ2-3, with D perhaps TRBD1 or TRBD2 (5 bases each). Trimming took 2 bases from V and 2 from J, leaving 14 bases between them. The CDR3 is 16 residues long. Per germline, CDR1 MNHNS and CDR2 SASEGT. The CDR3 sequence: CASSELSKGTTDTQYF. The CDR3 region has the DNA TGTGCCAGCAGTGAATTGTCGAAAGGGACCACAGATACGCAGTATTTT.

This clonotype was detected only a few times. This sequence joins TRBV20-1 and TRBJ1-1; no reliable D call. The V end lost 2 bases, the J end lost 0 bases, and 10 bases lay between the germline ends. Per the germline V gene, CDR1 is DFQATT and CDR2 is SNEGSKA (reference sequence). The CDR3 contains 14 residues. The CDR3 protein is CSARLHTVNTEAFF. CDR3 nucleotide sequence: TGCAGTGCTAGACTGCATACAGTGAACACTGAAGCTTTCTTT.

This clonotype was observed at least ten times. V and J are TRBV7-2 and TRBJ2-2; D might be TRBD1 (5 bases). Germline CDR1 SGHTA, CDR2 FQGNSA. This CDR3 region has 11 residues. The CDR3 sequence: CALITGGELFF. CDR3 coding DNA: TGTGCTCTAATCACAGGCGGGGAGCTGTTTTTT.